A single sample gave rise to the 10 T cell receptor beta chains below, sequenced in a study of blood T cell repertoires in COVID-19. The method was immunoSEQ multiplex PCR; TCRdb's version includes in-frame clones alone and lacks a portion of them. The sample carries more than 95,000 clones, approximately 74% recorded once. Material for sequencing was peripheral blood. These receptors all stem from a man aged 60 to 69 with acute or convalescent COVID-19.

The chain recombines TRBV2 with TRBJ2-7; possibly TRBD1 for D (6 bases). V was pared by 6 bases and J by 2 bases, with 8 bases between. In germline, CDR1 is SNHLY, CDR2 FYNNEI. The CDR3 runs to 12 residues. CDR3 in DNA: TGTGCCAGCAGCCGACAGGCCTACGAGCAGTACTTC. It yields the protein CASSRQAYEQYF.

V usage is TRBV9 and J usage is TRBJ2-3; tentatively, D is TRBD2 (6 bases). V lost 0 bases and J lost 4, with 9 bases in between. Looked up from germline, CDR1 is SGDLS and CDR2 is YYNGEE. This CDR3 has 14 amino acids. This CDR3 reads CASSVGAGSDTQYF. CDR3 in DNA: TGTGCCAGCAGCGTAGGGGCGGGGTCAGATACGCAGTATTTT.

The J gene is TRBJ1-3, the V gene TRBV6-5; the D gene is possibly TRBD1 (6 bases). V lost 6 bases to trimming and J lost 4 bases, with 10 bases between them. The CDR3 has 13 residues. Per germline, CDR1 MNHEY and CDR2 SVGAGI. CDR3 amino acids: CASRGTNGNTIYF. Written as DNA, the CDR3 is TGTGCCAGCAGGGGGACAAACGGAAACACCATATATTTT.

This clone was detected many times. CDR3 loop: CASSTKGGGHKNTEAFF. In DNA, the CDR3 is TGTGCCAGTAGTACCAAAGGCGGGGGACACAAGAACACTGAAGCTTTCTTT. This chain uses TRBV19 with TRBJ1-1; the D gene is possibly TRBD1 (6 bases). Germline V gene lookup returns CDR1 LNHDA and CDR2 SQIVND (reference sequence). V lost 4 bases and J 1 base, leaving 19 bases between the germline ends. The CDR3 loop spans 17 amino acids. Using reference TRBV19 and TRBJ1-1 for the parts outside the CDR3, the full variable domain is DGGITQSPKYLFRKEGQNVTLSCEQNLNHDAMYWYRQDPGQGLRLIYYSQIVNDFQKGDIAEGYSVSREKKESFPLTVTSAQKNPTAFYLCASSTKGGGHKNTEAFFGQGTRLTVV.

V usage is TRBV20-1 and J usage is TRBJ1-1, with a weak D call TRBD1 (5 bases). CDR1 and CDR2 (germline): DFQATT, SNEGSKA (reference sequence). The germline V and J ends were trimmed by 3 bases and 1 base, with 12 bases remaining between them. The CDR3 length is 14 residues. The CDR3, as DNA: TGCAGTGCTAGTACCCAAGGGGCGAACACTGAAGCTTTCTTT. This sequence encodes CSASTQGANTEAFF.

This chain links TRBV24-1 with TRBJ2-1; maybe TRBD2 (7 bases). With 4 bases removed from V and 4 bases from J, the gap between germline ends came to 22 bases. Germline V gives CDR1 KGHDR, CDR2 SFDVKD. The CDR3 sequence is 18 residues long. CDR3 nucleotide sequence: TGTGCCACCAGTGAAAGGCCGCTAGGGGGGGCGTGGTACAATGAGCAGTTCTTC. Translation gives CATSERPLGGAWYNEQFF.

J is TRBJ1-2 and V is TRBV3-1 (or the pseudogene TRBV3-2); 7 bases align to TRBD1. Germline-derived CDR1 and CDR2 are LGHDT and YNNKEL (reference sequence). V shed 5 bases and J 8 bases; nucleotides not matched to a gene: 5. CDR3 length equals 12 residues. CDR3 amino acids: CASSERQGGYTF. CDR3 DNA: TGTGCCAGCAGCGAACGACAGGGAGGCTACACCTTC.

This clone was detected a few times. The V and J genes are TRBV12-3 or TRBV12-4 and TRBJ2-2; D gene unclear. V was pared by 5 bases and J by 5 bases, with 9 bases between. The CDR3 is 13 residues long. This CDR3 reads CASSRQGTGELFF. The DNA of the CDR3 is TGTGCCAGCAGTCGACAAGGTACCGGGGAGCTGTTTTTT.

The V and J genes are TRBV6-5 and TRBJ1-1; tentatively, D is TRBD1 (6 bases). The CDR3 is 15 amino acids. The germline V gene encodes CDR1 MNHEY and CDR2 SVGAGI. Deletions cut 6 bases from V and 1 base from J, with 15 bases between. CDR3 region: CASRQGLESNTEAFF. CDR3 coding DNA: TGTGCCAGCAGACAGGGACTAGAATCGAACACTGAAGCTTTCTTT.

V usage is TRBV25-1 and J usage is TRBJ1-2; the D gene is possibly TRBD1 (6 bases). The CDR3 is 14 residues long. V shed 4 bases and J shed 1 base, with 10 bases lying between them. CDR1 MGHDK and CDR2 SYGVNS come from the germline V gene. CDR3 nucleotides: TGTGCCAGCAGTGGACAGGTCTTTAACTATGGCTACACCTTC. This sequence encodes CASSGQVFNYGYTF.